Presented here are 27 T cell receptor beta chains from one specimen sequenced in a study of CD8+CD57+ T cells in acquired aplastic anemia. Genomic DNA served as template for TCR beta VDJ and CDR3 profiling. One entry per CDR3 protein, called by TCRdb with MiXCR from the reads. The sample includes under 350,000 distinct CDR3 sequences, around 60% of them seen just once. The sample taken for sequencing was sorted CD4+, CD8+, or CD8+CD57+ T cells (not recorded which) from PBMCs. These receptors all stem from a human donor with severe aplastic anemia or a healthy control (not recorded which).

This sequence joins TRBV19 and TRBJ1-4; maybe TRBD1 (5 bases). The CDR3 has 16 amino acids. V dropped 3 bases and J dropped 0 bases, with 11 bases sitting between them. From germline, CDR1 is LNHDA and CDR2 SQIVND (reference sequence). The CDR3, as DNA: TGTGCCAGTAGTATTAGGCAGGGCTCAACTAATGAAAAACTGTTTTTT. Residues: CASSIRQGSTNEKLFF.

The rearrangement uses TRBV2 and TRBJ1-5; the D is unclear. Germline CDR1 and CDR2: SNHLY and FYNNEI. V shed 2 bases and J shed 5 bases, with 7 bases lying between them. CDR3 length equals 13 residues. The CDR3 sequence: CASSESGYQPQHF. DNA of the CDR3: TGTGCCAGCAGTGAATCAGGCTATCAGCCCCAGCATTTT.

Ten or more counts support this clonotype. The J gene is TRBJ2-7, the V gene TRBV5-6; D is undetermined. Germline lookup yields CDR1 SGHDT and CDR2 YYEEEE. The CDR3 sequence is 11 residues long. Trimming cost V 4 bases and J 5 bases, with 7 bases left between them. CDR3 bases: TGTGCCAGCAGCCGCATAAACGAGCAGTACTTC. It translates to CASSRINEQYF.

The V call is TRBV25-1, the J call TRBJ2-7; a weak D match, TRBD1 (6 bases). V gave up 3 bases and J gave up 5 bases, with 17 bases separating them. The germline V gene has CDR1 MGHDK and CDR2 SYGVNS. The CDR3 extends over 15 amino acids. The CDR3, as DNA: TGTGCCAGCAGTGATTCTGGACAGTTAGGCCACGAGCAGTACTTC. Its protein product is CASSDSGQLGHEQYF.

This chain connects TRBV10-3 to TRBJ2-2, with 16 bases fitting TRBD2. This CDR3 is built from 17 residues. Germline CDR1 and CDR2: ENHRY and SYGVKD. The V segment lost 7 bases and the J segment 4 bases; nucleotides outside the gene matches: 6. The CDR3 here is CAITGTSGGAGTGELFF. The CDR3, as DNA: TGTGCCATCACTGGGACTAGCGGGGGGGCCGGCACCGGGGAGCTGTTTTTT.

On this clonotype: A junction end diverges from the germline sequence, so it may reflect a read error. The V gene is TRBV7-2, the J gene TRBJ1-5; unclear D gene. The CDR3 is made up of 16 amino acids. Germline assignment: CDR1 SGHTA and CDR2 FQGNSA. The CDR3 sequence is CARSLGFREGDQPQHF. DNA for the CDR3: TGTGCCCGCAGCTTAGGGTTTCGGGAAGGCGATCAGCCCCAGCATTTT.

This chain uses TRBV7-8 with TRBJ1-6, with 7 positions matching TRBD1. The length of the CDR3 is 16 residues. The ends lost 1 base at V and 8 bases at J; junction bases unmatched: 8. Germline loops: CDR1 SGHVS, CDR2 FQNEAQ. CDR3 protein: CASSLVARGSDSPLHF. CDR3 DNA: TGTGCCAGCAGCTTAGTGGCCAGGGGGTCGGATTCACCCCTCCACTTT.

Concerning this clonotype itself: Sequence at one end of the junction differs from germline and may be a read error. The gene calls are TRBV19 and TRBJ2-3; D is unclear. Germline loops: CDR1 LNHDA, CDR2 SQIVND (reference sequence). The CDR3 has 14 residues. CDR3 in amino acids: CDSSMPKSTDTQYF. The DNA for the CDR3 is TGTGACAGTAGTATGCCAAAGAGCACAGATACGCAGTATTTT. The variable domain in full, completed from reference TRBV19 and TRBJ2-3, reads DGGITQSPKYLFRKEGQNVTLSCEQNLNHDAMYWYRQDPGQGLRLIYYSQIVNDFQKGDIAEGYSVSREKKESFPLTVTSAQKNPTAFYLCDSSMPKSTDTQYFGPGTRLTVL.

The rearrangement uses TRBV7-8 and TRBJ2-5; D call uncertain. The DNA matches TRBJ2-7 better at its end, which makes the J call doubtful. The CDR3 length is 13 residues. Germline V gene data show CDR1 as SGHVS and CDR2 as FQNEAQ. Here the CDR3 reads CASTTRAAYEQYF. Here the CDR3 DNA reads TGTGCCAGCACCACCCGGGCGGCCTACGAGCAGTACTTC.

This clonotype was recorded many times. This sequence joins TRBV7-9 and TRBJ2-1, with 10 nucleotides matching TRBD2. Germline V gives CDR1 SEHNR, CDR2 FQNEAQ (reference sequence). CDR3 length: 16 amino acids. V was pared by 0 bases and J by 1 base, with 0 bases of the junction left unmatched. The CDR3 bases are TGTGCCAGCAGCTTAGCACTAGCGGGGTCCTACAATGAGCAGTTCTTC. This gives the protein CASSLALAGSYNEQFF.

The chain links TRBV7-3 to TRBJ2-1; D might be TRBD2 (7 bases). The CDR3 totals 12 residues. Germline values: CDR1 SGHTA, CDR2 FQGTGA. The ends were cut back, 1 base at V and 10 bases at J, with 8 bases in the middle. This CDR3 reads CASSLSGGEQFF. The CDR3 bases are TGTGCCAGCAGCTTAAGCGGGGGCGAGCAGTTCTTC.

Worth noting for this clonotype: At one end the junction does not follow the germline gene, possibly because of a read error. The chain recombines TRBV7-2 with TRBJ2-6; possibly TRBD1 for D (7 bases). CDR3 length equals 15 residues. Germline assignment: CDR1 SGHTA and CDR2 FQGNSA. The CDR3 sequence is CASSLSRRGRGTEAF. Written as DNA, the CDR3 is TGTGCCAGCAGCTTATCGCGGAGGGGGCGCGGAACTGAAGCTTTC.

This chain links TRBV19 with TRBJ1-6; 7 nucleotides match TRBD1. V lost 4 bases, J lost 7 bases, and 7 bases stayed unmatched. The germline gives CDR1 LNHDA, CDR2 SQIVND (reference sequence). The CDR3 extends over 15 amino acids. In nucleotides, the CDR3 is TGTGCCAGTAGTAGGGCGGGACAGAGCAATTCACCCCTCCACTTT. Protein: CASSRAGQSNSPLHF.

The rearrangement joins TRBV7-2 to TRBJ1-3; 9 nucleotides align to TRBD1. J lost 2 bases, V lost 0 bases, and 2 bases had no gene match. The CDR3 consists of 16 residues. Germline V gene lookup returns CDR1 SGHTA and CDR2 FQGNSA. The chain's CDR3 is CASSLAGQGTGNTIYF. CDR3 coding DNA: TGTGCCAGCAGCTTAGCGGGACAGGGCACTGGAAACACCATATATTTT.

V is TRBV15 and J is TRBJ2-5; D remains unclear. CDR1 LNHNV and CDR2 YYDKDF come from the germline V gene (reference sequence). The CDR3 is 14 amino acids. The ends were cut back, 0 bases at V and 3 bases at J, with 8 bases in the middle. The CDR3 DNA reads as TGTGCCACCAGCAGAGATCGGAACGAAGAGACCCAGTACTTC. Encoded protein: CATSRDRNEETQYF.

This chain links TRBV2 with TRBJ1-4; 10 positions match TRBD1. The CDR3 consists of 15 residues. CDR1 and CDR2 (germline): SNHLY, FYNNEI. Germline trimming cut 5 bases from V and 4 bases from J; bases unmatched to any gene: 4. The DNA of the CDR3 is TGTGCCAGCAGTTCCGGGACAGGGGTTAATGAAAAACTGTTTTTT. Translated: CASSSGTGVNEKLFF.

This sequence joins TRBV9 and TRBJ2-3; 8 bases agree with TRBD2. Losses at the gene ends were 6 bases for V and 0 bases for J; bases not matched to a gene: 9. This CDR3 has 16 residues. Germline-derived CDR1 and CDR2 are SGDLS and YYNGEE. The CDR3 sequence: CASTFSGATSTDTQYF. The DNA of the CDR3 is TGTGCCAGCACCTTTAGCGGGGCGACTAGCACAGATACGCAGTATTTT. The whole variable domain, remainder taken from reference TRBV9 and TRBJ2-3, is DSGVTQTPKHLITATGQRVTLRCSPRSGDLSVYWYQQSLDQGLQFLIQYYNGEERAKGNILERFSAQQFPDLHSELNLSSLELGDSALYFCASTFSGATSTDTQYFGPGTRLTVL.

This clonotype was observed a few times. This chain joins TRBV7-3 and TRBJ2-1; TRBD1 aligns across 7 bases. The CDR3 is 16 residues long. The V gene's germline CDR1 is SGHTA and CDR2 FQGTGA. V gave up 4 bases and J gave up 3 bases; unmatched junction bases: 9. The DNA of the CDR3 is TGTGCCAGCAGCTCCTCAGGGGGTATGGGCTACAATGAGCAGTTCTTC. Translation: CASSSSGGMGYNEQFF.

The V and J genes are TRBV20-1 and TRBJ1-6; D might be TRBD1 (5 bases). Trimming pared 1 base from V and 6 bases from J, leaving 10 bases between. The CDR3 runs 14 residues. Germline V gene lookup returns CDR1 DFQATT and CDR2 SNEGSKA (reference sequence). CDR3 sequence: CSARGGSANSPLHF. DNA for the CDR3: TGCAGTGCTAGAGGGGGGTCCGCTAATTCACCCCTCCACTTT.

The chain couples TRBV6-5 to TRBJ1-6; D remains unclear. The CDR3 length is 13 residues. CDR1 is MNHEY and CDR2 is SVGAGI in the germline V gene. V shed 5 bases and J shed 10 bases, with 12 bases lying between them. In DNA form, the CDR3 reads TGTGCCAGCAGTGAAGCGGCTGGATCACCCCTCCACTTT. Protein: CASSEAAGSPLHF.

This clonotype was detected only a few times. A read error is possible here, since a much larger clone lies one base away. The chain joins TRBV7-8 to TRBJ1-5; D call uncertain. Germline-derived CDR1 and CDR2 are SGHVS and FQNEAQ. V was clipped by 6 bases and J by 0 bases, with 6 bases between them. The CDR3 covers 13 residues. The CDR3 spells CASSTNSNQPQHF. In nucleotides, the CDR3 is TGTGCCAGCAGTACAAATAGCAATCAGCCCCAGCATTTT.

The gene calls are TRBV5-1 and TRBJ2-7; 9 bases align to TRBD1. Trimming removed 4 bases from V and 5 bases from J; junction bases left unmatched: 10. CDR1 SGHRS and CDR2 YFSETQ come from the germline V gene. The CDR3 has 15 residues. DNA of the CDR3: TGCGCCAGCAGCCCCCGGGACAGGGATGGGGACGAGCAGTACTTC. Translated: CASSPRDRDGDEQYF.

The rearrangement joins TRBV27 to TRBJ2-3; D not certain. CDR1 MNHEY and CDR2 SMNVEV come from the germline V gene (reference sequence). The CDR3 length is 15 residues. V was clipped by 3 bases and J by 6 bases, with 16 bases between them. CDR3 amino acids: CASSFLGISGDTQYF. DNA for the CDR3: TGTGCCAGCAGTTTCTTAGGGATATCTGGGGATACGCAGTATTTT.

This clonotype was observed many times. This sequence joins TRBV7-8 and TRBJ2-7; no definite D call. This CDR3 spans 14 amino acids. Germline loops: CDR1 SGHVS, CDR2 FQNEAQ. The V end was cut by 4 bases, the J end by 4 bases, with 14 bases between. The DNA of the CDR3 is TGTGCCAGCAGCTCCTGGAAGGGTGGGTACGAGCAGTACTTC. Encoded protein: CASSSWKGGYEQYF.

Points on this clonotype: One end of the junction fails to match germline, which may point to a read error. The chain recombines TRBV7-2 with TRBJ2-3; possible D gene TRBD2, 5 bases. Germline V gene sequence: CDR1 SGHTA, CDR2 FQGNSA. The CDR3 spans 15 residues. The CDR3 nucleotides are TGTGCCAGCAGCCTAGAAAGCGGTAGCATAGATACGCAGTATTTT. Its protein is CASSLESGSIDTQYF.

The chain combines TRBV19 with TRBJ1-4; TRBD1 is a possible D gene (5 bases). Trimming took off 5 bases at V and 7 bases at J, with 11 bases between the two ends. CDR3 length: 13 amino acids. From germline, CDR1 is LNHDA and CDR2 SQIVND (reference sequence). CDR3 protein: CASSFSGGEKLFF. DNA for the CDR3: TGTGCCAGTAGTTTCTCGGGGGGTGAAAAACTGTTTTTT.

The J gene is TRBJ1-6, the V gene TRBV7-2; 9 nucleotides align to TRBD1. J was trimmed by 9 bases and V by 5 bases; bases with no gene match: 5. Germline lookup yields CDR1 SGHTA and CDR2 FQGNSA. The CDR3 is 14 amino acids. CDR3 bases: TGTGCCAGCAGCGCCGACAGGGGGGTTTCACCCCTCCACTTT. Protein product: CASSADRGVSPLHF.